Shown below are 32 T cell receptor beta chains from a single sample sequenced in a study of cytomegalovirus exposure and HLA in healthy donors. PCR primers comprised 60 Vbeta and 13 Jbeta primers. Assay: immunoSEQ multiplex PCR; the TCRdb copy retains only in-frame clones and omits some. Among about 140,000 clones listed, around 79% were seen once. The sample was PBMCs. The receptors derive from a female donor in good health and CMV-seronegative.

This clone came up once. The chain recombines TRBV7-2 with TRBJ2-1; possible D gene TRBD1, 5 bases. V was trimmed by 10 bases and J by 0 bases, leaving 13 bases between them. CDR1 is SGHTA, CDR2 FQGNSA, per germline. This CDR3 spans 14 amino acids. The DNA for the CDR3 is TGTGCCACGGGTGGGGCCGGCTCCTACAATGAGCAGTTCTTC. This gives the protein CATGGAGSYNEQFF.

The V call is TRBV19, the J call TRBJ1-5; D perhaps matches TRBD1 (6 bases). The length of the CDR3 is 16 residues. The V end lost 8 bases, the J end lost 0 bases, and 17 bases lay between the germline ends. Germline V lookup: CDR1 LNHDA, CDR2 SQIVND (reference sequence). In nucleotides, the CDR3 is TGTGCCAGTCGACGGTGGGGGGGCCCTAGCAATCAGCCCCAGCATTTT. Its translation is CASRRWGGPSNQPQHF.

The CDR3 is CASSQGPLAGEVYNEQFF. In nucleotides, the CDR3 is TGCGCCAGCAGCCAAGGCCCTCTAGCGGGAGAGGTCTACAATGAGCAGTTCTTC. The V gene is TRBV4-1, the J gene TRBJ2-1, with 10 positions matching TRBD2. The CDR3 spans 18 residues. The germline gives CDR1 MGHRA, CDR2 YSYEKL. The trim removed 1 base at V and 3 bases at J, leaving 9 bases unmatched.

The table lists this clone with a few counts. The rearrangement uses TRBV5-6 and TRBJ2-4; 7 nucleotides align to TRBD1. The V gene's germline CDR1 is SGHDT and CDR2 YYEEEE. The ends lost 4 bases at V and 3 bases at J; junction bases unmatched: 10. The CDR3 extends over 16 amino acids. Here the CDR3 reads CASSVAWDSNKNIQYF. In DNA form, the CDR3 reads TGTGCCAGCAGCGTAGCATGGGACAGTAACAAAAACATTCAGTACTTC.

V is TRBV28 and J is TRBJ1-1; D ambiguous. Germline lookup yields CDR1 MDHEN and CDR2 SYDVKM. This CDR3 is 16 amino acids long. Trimming stripped 1 base from V and 2 bases from J, with 14 bases between. CDR3 amino acids: CASSLYRGMVNTEAFF. In DNA, the CDR3 is TGTGCCAGCAGTTTATACAGAGGGATGGTAAACACTGAAGCTTTCTTT.

V gene TRBV4-1 combines with J gene TRBJ2-4, with 12 positions matching TRBD2. The V gene end was trimmed by 0 bases and the J gene end by 0 bases; junction bases not matched to a gene: 6. The germline V gene encodes CDR1 MGHRA and CDR2 YSYEKL. The CDR3 totals 19 residues. CDR3 sequence (DNA): TGCGCCAGCAGCCAAGAAGCTAGCGGGGGGGCCCCAGCCAAAAACATTCAGTACTTC. Translation: CASSQEASGGAPAKNIQYF.

This rearrangement joins TRBV10-3 to TRBJ1-3; D remains ambiguous. The V gene's germline CDR1 is ENHRY and CDR2 SYGVKD. V lost 2 bases and J lost 1, with 6 bases in between. This CDR3 region has 14 residues. In DNA, the CDR3 is TGTGCCATCAGTGAGAGGAGTTCTGGAAACACCATATATTTT. Its protein is CAISERSSGNTIYF.

This chain joins TRBV15 and TRBJ2-3, with 9 bases fitting TRBD2. Germline lookup yields CDR1 LNHNV and CDR2 YYDKDF (reference sequence). Losses at the gene ends were 6 bases for V and 2 bases for J; bases not matched to a gene: 6. The CDR3 runs to 15 residues. For the CDR3, the DNA is TGTGCCACCAGAACCTTAGCGGGAGTCACAGATACGCAGTATTTT. This encodes CATRTLAGVTDTQYF.

V gene TRBV7-9 combines with J gene TRBJ2-2; 7 bases agree with TRBD1. In germline, CDR1 is SEHNR, CDR2 FQNEAQ (reference sequence). Unmatched junction bases numbered 3, after V lost 5 bases and J lost 6 bases. There are 13 residues in the CDR3. CDR3 residues: CASSLTGAGELFF. The CDR3, as DNA: TGTGCCAGCAGCCTCACAGGGGCCGGGGAGCTGTTTTTT.

This clone has just one count. CDR3: CASSLGQPTIQETQYF. In DNA, the CDR3 is TGCGCCAGCAGCTTGGGACAACCGACCATCCAAGAGACCCAGTACTTC. V and J are TRBV5-1 and TRBJ2-5; D ambiguous. The CDR3 is 16 residues long. V was pared by 0 bases and J by 1 base, with 13 bases between. Germline CDR1 and CDR2: SGHRS and YFSETQ.

DNA for the CDR3: TGTGCCAGCAGCCCGCGCAGTAGCGGAGACACCGGGGAGCTGTTTTTT. Amino acid sequence: CASSPRSSGDTGELFF. The chain uses TRBV9 and TRBJ2-2; TRBD2 is a possible D gene (6 bases). Trimming took 4 bases from V and 3 from J, leaving 16 bases between them. The CDR3 length is 16 residues. CDR1 and CDR2 from the germline V gene are SGDLS and YYNGEE.

The rearrangement links TRBV19 to TRBJ1-1; D may be TRBD1 (5 bases). V was clipped by 4 bases and J by 0 bases, with 9 bases between them. The CDR3 covers 14 residues. CDR1 and CDR2 (germline): LNHDA, SQIVND (reference sequence). The CDR3 bases are TGTGCCAGTAGTAAGACAGCGATGAACACTGAAGCTTTCTTT. It encodes CASSKTAMNTEAFF.

The chain combines TRBV4-3 with TRBJ1-5, with no clear D. Germline-derived CDR1 and CDR2 are LGHNA and YSLEER. V shed 4 bases and J shed 7 bases, with 11 bases lying between them. The CDR3 extends over 13 amino acids. In nucleotides, the CDR3 is TGCGCCAGCAGCCTAGACCTGGAGCAGCCCCAGCATTTT. As protein: CASSLDLEQPQHF.

This chain joins TRBV10-3 and TRBJ2-1, with D possibly TRBD2 on 5 matching bases. The CDR3 totals 14 residues. The germline V and J ends were trimmed by 6 bases and 9 bases, with 18 bases remaining between them. CDR1 and CDR2 (germline): ENHRY, SYGVKD. The CDR3 DNA sequence: TGTGCCATCAGGCCGGGCCTCGAGGGTGTTGAGCAGTTCTTC. Translated, it gives CAIRPGLEGVEQFF.

The rearrangement links TRBV6-1 to TRBJ2-1, with 12 bases identical to TRBD2. There are 15 residues in the CDR3. Germline lookup yields CDR1 MNHNS and CDR2 SASEGT. V lost 4 bases to trimming and J lost 3 bases; unmatched junction nucleotides: 1. The CDR3 nucleotides are TGTGCCAGCAGTGGGACTAGCGGGAACTACAATGAGCAGTTCTTC. The encoded protein is CASSGTSGNYNEQFF.

V usage is TRBV7-2 and J usage is TRBJ1-1; D is undetermined. The CDR3 is 12 amino acids. CDR1 is SGHTA, CDR2 FQGNSA, per germline. The germline V and J ends were trimmed by 3 bases and 5 bases, with 7 bases remaining between them. The CDR3 is CASSFSFTEAFF. CDR3 bases: TGTGCCAGCAGCTTTTCCTTTACTGAAGCTTTCTTT.

The sample holds one count of this clone. V gene TRBV9 combines with J gene TRBJ1-2, with 8 bases that match TRBD1. This CDR3 comprises 16 residues. V lost 4 bases to trimming and J lost 2 bases; unmatched junction nucleotides: 10. CDR1 and CDR2 (germline): SGDLS, YYNGEE. The CDR3 spells CASSPDRDAKNYGYTF. CDR3 DNA sequence: TGTGCCAGCAGCCCGGACAGGGACGCTAAAAACTATGGCTACACCTTC. The full variable domain, completed using reference TRBV9 and TRBJ1-2, is DSGVTQTPKHLITATGQRVTLRCSPRSGDLSVYWYQQSLDQGLQFLIQYYNGEERAKGNILERFSAQQFPDLHSELNLSSLELGDSALYFCASSPDRDAKNYGYTFGSGTRLTVV.

This chain uses TRBV7-2 with TRBJ2-3; D is perhaps TRBD2 (6 bases). The V gene's germline CDR1 is SGHTA and CDR2 FQGNSA. Between the trimmed V and J ends, which lost 6 bases and 7 bases, there was a span of 17 bases. The CDR3 consists of 14 residues. CDR3 sequence reads: CASRVGDSRYTQYF. CDR3 nucleotide sequence: TGTGCCAGCAGGGTCGGGGACTCACGCTATACGCAGTATTTT.

CDR3 DNA: TGTGCCATCAGTGCTCCCGGGACTAGCGGGAGCTACGAGCAGTACTTC. It specifies CAISAPGTSGSYEQYF. The chain couples TRBV10-3 to TRBJ2-7, with 14 bases matching TRBD2. Trimming cost V 4 bases and J 3 bases; bases outside gene matches: 5. The CDR3 loop spans 16 amino acids. In germline, CDR1 is ENHRY, CDR2 SYGVKD.

This clone was detected once. The chain uses TRBV11-2 and TRBJ1-2; D perhaps matches TRBD1 (5 bases). Germline CDR1 SGHAT, CDR2 FQNNGV. CDR3 size: 14 residues. V lost 1 base and J 7 bases, leaving 13 bases between the germline ends. This CDR3 is CASSLGVQGSGYTF. In DNA, the CDR3 is TGTGCCAGCAGCTTAGGTGTTCAGGGTAGTGGCTACACCTTC.

V gene TRBV5-1 combines with J gene TRBJ1-4; D not certain. Trimming removed 4 bases at V and 0 bases at J, with 10 bases between. The germline V gene has CDR1 SGHRS and CDR2 YFSETQ. The CDR3 is 15 amino acids. CDR3 residues: CASSPFSSTNEKLFF. CDR3 nucleotides: TGCGCCAGCAGCCCTTTCTCGTCAACTAATGAAAAACTGTTTTTT.

V is TRBV9 and J is TRBJ2-2; the match to TRBD1 covers 8 bases. The J segment lost 7 bases and the V segment lost 3 bases, leaving 5 bases of the junction unmatched. Per germline, CDR1 SGDLS and CDR2 YYNGEE. The CDR3 is made up of 14 amino acids. The CDR3 nucleotides are TGTGCCAGCAGCGGGACAGGGATCGACGGGGAGCTGTTTTTT. Residues: CASSGTGIDGELFF.

This chain connects TRBV14 to TRBJ2-3; 15 nucleotides line up with TRBD2. J was trimmed by 3 bases and V by 5 bases; bases with no gene match: 12. Germline assignment: CDR1 SGHDN and CDR2 FVKESK. CDR3 length: 19 residues. In nucleotides, the CDR3 is TGTGCCAGCAGCTTAGGTCGGACTAGCGGGAGGGCATGGACAGATACGCAGTATTTT. Amino acids: CASSLGRTSGRAWTDTQYF.

The chain uses TRBV27 and TRBJ2-5; the D gene is possibly TRBD2 (6 bases). CDR1 and CDR2 from the germline V gene are MNHEY and SMNVEV (reference sequence). Trimming took 6 bases from V and 6 from J, leaving 11 bases between them. The CDR3 length is 12 residues. CDR3 residues: CASSPAGKTQYF. Written as DNA, the CDR3 is TGTGCCAGCAGCCCGGCGGGGAAGACCCAGTACTTC.

Here the CDR3 DNA reads TGCGCCAGCAGCCAGGCGGCAGACAGGGGCGAGCAGTACTTC. Translation gives CASSQAADRGEQYF. The rearrangement links TRBV4-3 to TRBJ2-7; 8 bases agree with TRBD1. This CDR3 is 14 amino acids long. Germline CDR1 and CDR2: LGHNA and YSLEER. V gave up 3 bases and J gave up 6 bases; unmatched junction bases: 7.

This clone was counted at least ten times. V and J are TRBV5-5 and TRBJ2-1; 12 nucleotides line up with TRBD2. Looked up from germline, CDR1 is SGHKS and CDR2 is YYEKEE (reference sequence). V shed 4 bases, J shed 6 bases, and the junction held 8 bases outside the gene matches. The CDR3 totals 16 residues. The CDR3 sequence: CASSLTLAGGRNEQFF. CDR3 coding DNA: TGTGCCAGCAGCCTCACGCTAGCGGGGGGGCGCAATGAGCAGTTCTTC.

The chain carries TRBV7-2 and TRBJ2-3; 10 bases fit TRBD2. Germline trimming cut 1 base from V and 6 bases from J; bases unmatched to any gene: 10. CDR3 length: 17 residues. Looked up from germline, CDR1 is SGHTA and CDR2 is FQGNSA. Here the CDR3 reads CASSLVPSGGPPDTQYF. The DNA for the CDR3 is TGTGCCAGCAGCTTAGTCCCTAGCGGGGGTCCTCCCGATACGCAGTATTTT.

The chain has TRBV2 and TRBJ2-7; D gene unclear. V was trimmed by 8 bases and J by 3 bases, leaving 11 bases between them. The germline CDR1 and CDR2 sequences are SNHLY and FYNNEI. The CDR3 runs to 12 residues. CDR3 in DNA: TGTGCCAGCCGTGTACTCGTCTACGAGCAGTACTTC. Protein product: CASRVLVYEQYF.

The chain is built from TRBV28 and TRBJ1-5; weak D call: TRBD1 (5 bases). V was clipped by 2 bases and J by 4 bases, with 12 bases between them. Germline V gives CDR1 MDHEN, CDR2 SYDVKM. There are 15 residues in the CDR3. CDR3 nucleotide sequence: TGTGCCAGCAGTTTAGGGGGACTTCGAAATCAGCCCCAGCATTTT. Amino acids: CASSLGGLRNQPQHF. The complete variable domain, with remaining parts taken from reference TRBV28 and TRBJ1-5, reads DVKVTQSSRYLVKRTGEKVFLECVQDMDHENMFWYRQDPGLGLRLIYFSYDVKMKEKGDIPEGYSVSREKKERFSLILESASTNQTSMYLCASSLGGLRNQPQHFGDGTRLSIL.

This clone was detected only a few times. The genes are TRBV9 and TRBJ2-7; a weak D match, TRBD2 (6 bases). V dropped 7 bases and J dropped 5 bases, with 22 bases sitting between them. Germline CDR1 and CDR2: SGDLS and YYNGEE. The CDR3 has 15 amino acids. DNA of the CDR3: TGTGCCAGCGGCATGCAAGGGGCGGGACTCCACGAGCAGTACTTC. Residues: CASGMQGAGLHEQYF.

This chain connects TRBV9 to TRBJ1-6, with D unclear. Germline-derived CDR1 and CDR2 are SGDLS and YYNGEE. The CDR3 contains 14 residues. The V and J ends lost 0 bases and 7 bases respectively, with 8 bases between them. CDR3 amino acids: CASSVGGPNSPLHF. The CDR3, as DNA: TGTGCCAGCAGCGTAGGAGGCCCAAATTCACCCCTCCACTTT. Based on the CDR3 plus reference TRBV9 and TRBJ1-6, the full variable domain is DSGVTQTPKHLITATGQRVTLRCSPRSGDLSVYWYQQSLDQGLQFLIQYYNGEERAKGNILERFSAQQFPDLHSELNLSSLELGDSALYFCASSVGGPNSPLHFGNGTRLTVT.

This clone was observed a handful of times. This chain connects TRBV6-6 to TRBJ2-7; D is possibly TRBD1 (5 bases). This CDR3 comprises 14 residues. In germline, CDR1 is MNHNY, CDR2 SVGAGI (reference sequence). The V end lost 2 bases, the J end lost 2 bases, and 10 bases lay between the germline ends. The CDR3, as DNA: TGTGCCAGCAGTTACAACAGGTTCACCTACGAGCAGTACTTC. It translates to CASSYNRFTYEQYF.